This is a list of T cell receptor beta chains from one sample in a study of cytomegalovirus exposure and HLA in healthy donors. This table comes from immunoSEQ multiplex PCR, and its TCRdb copy is limited to in-frame clones, with some not included. The data hold roughly 190,000 clones, with 79% observed a single time. Sequenced: PBMCs. Source of these receptors: a woman between 45 and 65 years old in good health and CMV-seronegative. Each CDR3 is given with its conserved first and last residue. The D gene is left open where the match is weak. Rows may omit the clone size; those that give it use once, few, many or a size class.

CDR3 length: 13; D gene: NA; clone size: once; J gene: TRBJ2-1; V gene: TRBV11-2; CDR3 protein: CASTPQLGGEQFF; CDR3 DNA: TGTGCCAGCACCCCACAACTAGGCGGTGAGCAGTTCTTC
CDR3 length: 16; D gene: NA; clone size: NA; J gene: TRBJ1-1; V gene: TRBV7-9; CDR3 protein: CSSSTRRAARGIEAFF; CDR3 DNA: TGTTCCAGCAGCACCCGCCGGGCAGCGAGGGGGATTGAAGCTTTCTTT
CDR3 length: 13; D gene: NA; clone size: NA; J gene: TRBJ1-2; V gene: TRBV6-5; CDR3 protein: CASSYSRIEGYTF; CDR3 DNA: TGTGCCAGCAGTTACTCACGTATAGAAGGCTACACCTTC
CDR3 length: 13; D gene: NA; clone size: NA; J gene: TRBJ2-1; V gene: TRBV5-1; CDR3 protein: CASSAGPYNEQFF; CDR3 DNA: TGCGCCAGCAGCGCTGGCCCCTACAATGAGCAGTTCTTC
CDR3 length: 16; D gene: TRBD1; clone size: few; J gene: TRBJ1-1; V gene: TRBV5-1; CDR3 protein: CASSLGQGAGRTEAFF; CDR3 DNA: TGCGCCAGCAGCTTGGGGCAGGGGGCTGGGAGGACTGAAGCTTTCTTT
CDR3 length: 13; D gene: NA; clone size: NA; J gene: TRBJ1-1; V gene: TRBV7-8; CDR3 protein: CASSSGRGTEAFF; CDR3 DNA: TGTGCCAGCAGCTCCGGACGGGGTACTGAAGCTTTCTTT
CDR3 length: 15; D gene: NA; clone size: NA; J gene: TRBJ2-7; V gene: TRBV5-6; CDR3 protein: CASSLGTPSAYEQYF; CDR3 DNA: TGTGCCAGCAGCCTGGGGACTCCCAGCGCCTACGAGCAGTACTTC
CDR3 length: 15; D gene: TRBD1; clone size: NA; J gene: TRBJ2-7; V gene: TRBV5-8; CDR3 protein: CASSSGQGRIYEQYF; CDR3 DNA: TGTGCCAGCAGCAGTGGACAGGGTAGGATCTACGAGCAGTACTTC
CDR3 length: 14; D gene: NA; clone size: NA; J gene: TRBJ1-5; V gene: TRBV9; CDR3 protein: CASSVQGGNQPQHF; CDR3 DNA: TGTGCCAGCAGCGTACAGGGTGGCAATCAGCCCCAGCATTTT
CDR3 length: 13; D gene: NA; clone size: NA; J gene: TRBJ2-7; V gene: TRBV19; CDR3 protein: CASNPGTSYEQYF; CDR3 DNA: TGTGCCAGTAACCCAGGAACCTCCTACGAGCAGTACTTC
CDR3 length: 14; D gene: NA; clone size: NA; J gene: TRBJ2-2; V gene: TRBV7-2; CDR3 protein: CASSSLSITGELFF; CDR3 DNA: TGTGCCAGCAGCTCCCTGTCTATCACCGGGGAGCTGTTTTTT
CDR3 length: 13; D gene: NA; clone size: NA; J gene: TRBJ1-1; V gene: TRBV19; CDR3 protein: CASSQHQNTEAFF; CDR3 DNA: TGTGCCAGTAGCCAACACCAAAACACTGAAGCTTTCTTT
CDR3 length: 15; D gene: TRBD1; clone size: NA; J gene: TRBJ2-7; V gene: TRBV19; CDR3 protein: CASSQARQGTYEQYF; CDR3 DNA: TGTGCCAGTAGTCAGGCGCGACAGGGCACCTACGAGCAGTACTTC
CDR3 length: 15; D gene: TRBD1; clone size: NA; J gene: TRBJ2-7; V gene: TRBV28; CDR3 protein: CASSLNPGQIYEQYF; CDR3 DNA: TGTGCCAGCAGTTTAAACCCGGGACAGATTTACGAGCAGTACTTC
CDR3 length: 15; D gene: NA; clone size: NA; J gene: TRBJ1-6; V gene: TRBV19; CDR3 protein: CASSSTSSYNSPLHF; CDR3 DNA: TGTGCCAGTAGTAGTACCAGCTCCTATAATTCACCCCTCCACTTT
CDR3 length: 16; D gene: NA; clone size: NA; J gene: TRBJ2-1; V gene: TRBV11-2; CDR3 protein: CASSSGLPGPYNEQFF; CDR3 DNA: TGTGCCAGCAGCTCCGGACTACCGGGGCCCTACAATGAGCAGTTCTTC
CDR3 length: 16; D gene: NA; clone size: few; J gene: TRBJ2-7; V gene: TRBV18; CDR3 protein: CASSPNSRRASHEQYF; CDR3 DNA: TGTGCCAGCTCACCAAACTCTCGCAGGGCCTCCCACGAGCAGTACTTC